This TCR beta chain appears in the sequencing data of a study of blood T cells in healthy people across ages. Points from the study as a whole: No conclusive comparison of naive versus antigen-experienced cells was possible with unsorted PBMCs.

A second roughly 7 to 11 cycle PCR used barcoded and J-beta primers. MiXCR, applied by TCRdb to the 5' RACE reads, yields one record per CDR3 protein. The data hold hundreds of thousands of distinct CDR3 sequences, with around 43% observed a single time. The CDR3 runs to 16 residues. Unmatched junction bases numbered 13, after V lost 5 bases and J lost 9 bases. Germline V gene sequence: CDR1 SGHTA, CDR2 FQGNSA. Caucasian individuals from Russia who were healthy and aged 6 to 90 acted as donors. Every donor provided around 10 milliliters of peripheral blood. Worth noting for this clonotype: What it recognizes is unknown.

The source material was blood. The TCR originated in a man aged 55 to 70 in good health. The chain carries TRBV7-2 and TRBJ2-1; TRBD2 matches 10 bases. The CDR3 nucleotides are TGTGCCAGCAGCCATCCCTTCGGGACTAGCGCGGTTGAGCAGTTCTTC. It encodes CASSHPFGTSAVEQFF.